The next 10 T cell receptor beta chains were all read from a single sample in a study of T-cell memory formation after mild COVID-19. TCRdb passed the 5' RACE reads through MiXCR, listing each CDR3 protein once. The repertoire includes some 120,000 distinct CDR3 sequences, approximately 15% of them detected once, and approximately 13% sits in the top ten. The sequenced material came from PBMCs or a T cell subset sorted from them (not recorded which). These receptors all come from an adult woman who had mild COVID-19 (a few samples of this study predate the infection). Cell type and time point are not known.

This clonotype was counted a few times. This chain uses TRBV7-9 with TRBJ2-2; D uncertain. The V end lost 1 base, the J end lost 3 bases, and 6 bases lay between the germline ends. The CDR3 runs to 14 residues. CDR1 and CDR2 from the germline V gene are SEHNR and FQNEAQ (reference sequence). Written as DNA, the CDR3 is TGTGCCAGCAGCTTAGACGGCGACACCGGGGAGCTGTTTTTT. This sequence encodes CASSLDGDTGELFF.

The chain has TRBV5-1 and TRBJ1-3; 7 bases match TRBD1. The J segment lost 3 bases and the V segment lost 4 bases, leaving 7 bases of the junction unmatched. The CDR3 runs 15 residues. Germline V CDR1 and CDR2: SGHRS, YFSETQ. CDR3 DNA sequence: TGCGCCAGCAGCACGACGACAGGGTATGGAAACACCATATATTTT. It specifies CASSTTTGYGNTIYF.

This clonotype was seen a handful of times. The rearrangement uses TRBV15 and TRBJ2-5; D perhaps matches TRBD1 (6 bases). Trimming left V 6 bases short and J 5 bases short, with 22 bases between. This CDR3 comprises 16 residues. From germline, CDR1 is LNHNV and CDR2 YYDKDF (reference sequence). CDR3 region: CATSYDRPIVGETQYF. The CDR3 DNA follows: TGTGCCACCAGTTATGACAGGCCCATTGTAGGGGAGACCCAGTACTTC. Filled out from reference TRBV15 and TRBJ2-5, the complete variable domain reads DAMVIQNPRYQVTQFGKPVTLSCSQTLNHNVMYWYQQKSSQAPKLLFHYYDKDFNNEADTPDNFQSRRPNTSFCFLDIRSPGLGDTAMYLCATSYDRPIVGETQYFGPGTRLLVL.

The J gene is TRBJ2-2, the V gene TRBV6-1, with D possibly matching TRBD2 (6 bases). The ends were cut back, 5 bases at V and 5 bases at J, with 12 bases in the middle. CDR3 length: 14 residues. Germline V gives CDR1 MNHNS, CDR2 SASEGT. The CDR3 reads CASSRLVETGELFF. DNA for the CDR3: TGTGCCAGCAGTAGACTAGTGGAGACCGGGGAGCTGTTTTTT.

The chain combines TRBV12-3 or TRBV12-4 with TRBJ2-7; no reliable D call. This CDR3 spans 13 amino acids. Trimming removed 3 bases from V and 5 bases from J, with 11 bases in between. The CDR3 bases are TGTGCCAGCAGTTTTGGGGATAATCACGAGCAGTACTTC. As protein: CASSFGDNHEQYF.

There are a few counts of this clonotype. The chain is built from TRBV7-3 and TRBJ2-1; a weak D match, TRBD2 (7 bases). Germline V CDR1 and CDR2: SGHTA, FQGTGA. The CDR3 is 16 amino acids. V dropped 5 bases and J dropped 6 bases, with 20 bases sitting between them. This chain's CDR3 is CASSPRGGALGNEQFF. CDR3 nucleotides: TGTGCCAGCAGCCCACGTGGGGGGGCATTGGGCAATGAGCAGTTCTTC.

This clonotype appeared a few times. V and J are TRBV7-2 and TRBJ2-3, with unresolved D. Deletions cut 3 bases from V and 8 bases from J, with 21 bases between. This CDR3 has 16 amino acids. CDR1 and CDR2 (germline): SGHTA, FQGNSA. The CDR3 loop is CASSLVDSALKRTQYF. The CDR3 DNA reads as TGTGCCAGCAGCTTGGTAGACTCCGCTTTAAAGCGTACGCAGTATTTT.

This clonotype was seen a handful of times. The chain carries TRBV19 and TRBJ1-1; D may be TRBD1 (5 bases). The CDR3 spans 14 residues. Trimming removed 1 base at V and 4 bases at J, with 10 bases between. CDR1 is LNHDA and CDR2 is SQIVND in the germline V gene (reference sequence). CDR3 sequence: CASSIAGAGTEAFF. In nucleotides, the CDR3 is TGTGCCAGTAGTATAGCCGGGGCGGGCACTGAAGCTTTCTTT.

This clonotype was detected only a few times. The V gene is TRBV5-1, the J gene TRBJ1-1; 7 bases agree with TRBD1. The trim removed 0 bases at V and 3 bases at J, leaving 5 bases unmatched. In germline, CDR1 is SGHRS, CDR2 YFSETQ. The CDR3 runs to 15 residues. The CDR3 loop is CASSLGTGVHTEAFF. The CDR3, as DNA: TGCGCCAGCAGCTTGGGCACAGGGGTCCACACTGAAGCTTTCTTT.

J is TRBJ2-5 and V is TRBV12-3 or TRBV12-4, with D possibly being TRBD2 (5 bases). This CDR3 has 15 amino acids. The V end lost 4 bases, the J end lost 2 bases, and 14 bases lay between the germline ends. CDR3 sequence (DNA): TGTGCCAGCAGTTCGAGGGCTCCCCGACAAGAGACCCAGTACTTC. Translating gives CASSSRAPRQETQYF.